These 7 T cell receptor beta chains came from one sample sequenced in a study of CD8 T cells in ankylosing spondylitis. Via MiXCR, TCRdb re-called the 5' RACE reads, giving one row per CDR3 protein. The data contain under 120,000 distinct CDR3 sequences, less than 25% of them singletons. Material for sequencing was synovial fluid, either unsorted or a sorted T cell fraction (not recorded which). These receptors were collected from a male donor with ankylosing spondylitis.

On this clonotype itself: The junction departs from germline at one end; a sequencing error may be responsible. The J gene is TRBJ1-2, the V gene TRBV28; TRBD1 matches 7 bases. Per the germline V gene, CDR1 is MDHEN and CDR2 is SYDVKM. This CDR3 is built from 14 residues. The CDR3, as DNA: TGCGCCAGCAGCCAGACAGGGCAGATCTATGGCTACACCTTC. Its translation: CASSQTGQIYGYTF.

This chain joins TRBV7-2 and TRBJ1-1, with D unclear. Germline CDR1 and CDR2: SGHTA and FQGNSA. CDR3 length equals 15 residues. V was cut by 3 bases and J by 7 bases, with 18 bases left in between. The CDR3 reads CASSFKGSVASEAFF. CDR3 nucleotides: TGTGCCAGCAGCTTTAAAGGGTCGGTAGCCAGTGAAGCTTTCTTT.

This clonotype was observed a few times. The gene calls are TRBV5-1 and TRBJ1-2; D call uncertain. V was trimmed by 0 bases and J by 4 bases, leaving 10 bases between them. Germline V lookup: CDR1 SGHRS, CDR2 YFSETQ. The CDR3 contains 14 residues. CDR3 sequence reads: CASSLAVSSYGYTF. The CDR3 region has the DNA TGCGCCAGCAGCTTGGCCGTTTCGAGCTATGGCTACACCTTC.

This clonotype was detected ten times or more. The chain combines TRBV20-1 with TRBJ1-1, with D perhaps matching TRBD1 (5 bases). CDR1 and CDR2 from the germline V gene are DFQATT and SNEGSKA (reference sequence). V lost 5 bases and J lost 7, with 14 bases in between. CDR3 length: 12 residues. CDR3 DNA: TGCAGTGCTCCCCGGGTAGGGGATGAAGCTTTCTTT. The encoded protein is CSAPRVGDEAFF.

The rearrangement joins TRBV2 to TRBJ2-7, with a possible D match to TRBD2 (5 bases). V was shortened by 3 bases and J by 6 bases, with 18 bases between the two germline ends. The V gene's germline CDR1 is SNHLY and CDR2 FYNNEI. CDR3 size: 15 residues. The CDR3 loop is CASSDSDGGRGEQYF. Written as DNA, the CDR3 is TGTGCCAGCAGTGATTCCGATGGTGGGAGAGGCGAGCAGTACTTC.

The rearrangement joins TRBV29-1 to TRBJ2-3; perhaps TRBD2 as D (6 bases). Trimming removed 6 bases from V and 4 bases from J, with 11 bases in between. This CDR3 has 12 residues. Germline loops: CDR1 SQVTM, CDR2 ANQGSEA. For the CDR3, the DNA is TGCAGCGTAACGGGGGTGGCAGATACGCAGTATTTT. It encodes CSVTGVADTQYF.

The rearrangement uses TRBV5-6 and TRBJ2-7; unclear D gene. This CDR3 is 13 amino acids long. In germline, CDR1 is SGHDT, CDR2 YYEEEE. Trimming took 0 bases from V and 10 from J, leaving 14 bases between them. In DNA, the CDR3 is TGTGCCAGCAGCTTGGCTCCGGGCCACAACCAGTACGTC. It specifies CASSLAPGHNQYV.